This TCR beta chain stems from a study of beta chain features in type 1 diabetes. Study as a whole: There was similarity between patients and healthy donors in age, gender and cell yields.

Concerning this clone itself: Its antigen remains unknown.

Every bit of the isolated RNA underwent reverse transcription, so sequencing read expressed TCRB transcripts. Profiled with immunoSEQ multiplex PCR; TCRdb holds only in-frame clones, not every one. The table shows about 710,000 clones, with about an eighth occurring only once. In germline, CDR1 is SGHKS, CDR2 YYEKEE (reference sequence). The CDR3 contains 16 residues. Trimming took 0 bases from V and 1 from J, leaving 10 bases between them. Study-wide findings and caveats: The study found moderately but significantly shorter TCRB CDR3s in all four CD4+ subsets of Type 1 diabetes patients. Small HLA sub-analyses could not settle whether HLA shapes TCRB rearrangement.

The chain uses TRBV5-5 and TRBJ2-2; possibly TRBD2 for D (5 bases). The source is a man in his late teens or twenties with type 1 diabetes. Sequenced sample: naive CD4+ T cells from blood. CDR3 in amino acids: CASSLGPGLNTGELFF. CDR3 bases: TGTGCCAGCAGCTTGGGACCGGGATTGAACACCGGGGAGCTGTTTTTT. The variable domain in full, with the rest retrieved from reference TRBV5-5 and TRBJ2-2, is DAGVTQSPTHLIKTRGQQVTLRCSPISGHKSVSWYQQVLGQGPQFIFQYYEKEERGRGNFPDRFSARQFPNYSSELNVNALLLGDSALYLCASSLGPGLNTGELFFGEGSRLTVL.